This T cell receptor beta chain is drawn from a study of blood T cell repertoires in COVID-19. Study-wide background: Italy, Spain and the United States were the sources of the convalescent and acute COVID-19 samples.

Clinical history reported by participants formed the basis on which cohorts were assigned. CDR3 size: 14 residues. Germline V CDR1 and CDR2: SGHKS, YYEKEE (reference sequence). V shed 5 bases, J shed 4 bases, and the junction held 9 bases outside the gene matches. Methods used by the authors: The assay estimated nucleated cells by amplifying reference gene primers. The assay was immunoSEQ multiplex PCR, and TCRdb's table has in-frame clones only and misses some. D and trimming come from the DNA, and the V and J calls and clone size come from that table. This table has 250,000 or so clones, 85% to 90% appearing once.

This chain joins TRBV5-5 and TRBJ2-7, with 7 bases identical to TRBD1. Sequencing was done on a sample of PBMCs or T cells enriched from blood (not recorded which). This sequence was found in a man aged 50 to 60 who had been exposed to COVID-19. This chain's CDR3 is CASSPGTANYEQYF. The CDR3 DNA reads as TGTGCCAGCAGTCCCGGGACAGCGAATTACGAGCAGTACTTC. Full variable domain (outside the CDR3, taken from reference TRBV5-5 and TRBJ2-7): DAGVTQSPTHLIKTRGQQVTLRCSPISGHKSVSWYQQVLGQGPQFIFQYYEKEERGRGNFPDRFSARQFPNYSSELNVNALLLGDSALYLCASSPGTANYEQYFGPGTRLTVT.